Each of the 26 T cell receptor beta chains below was sequenced from the same sample in a study of beta chain features in type 1 diabetes. Findings and limits, study-wide: Type 1 diabetes patients had moderately but significantly shorter TCRB CDR3s in all four CD4+ subsets.

These TCRs' antigens remain unknown. cDNA synthesis used the whole RNA isolate, giving expressed TCRB sequences. Clones were read by immunoSEQ multiplex PCR, and TCRdb kept only the in-frame ones, dropping some. The data show about 370,000 clones, 8.5% to 10% seen once. Sequenced input: central memory CD4+ T cells from blood. Receptors were obtained from a young man with type 1 diabetes.

This clone appeared a few times. This chain connects TRBV20-1 to TRBJ2-7; possibly TRBD1 for D (6 bases). This CDR3 is built from 11 residues. Germline lookup yields CDR1 DFQATT and CDR2 SNEGSKA (reference sequence). V dropped 3 bases and J dropped 6 bases, with 9 bases sitting between them. The CDR3 sequence: CSARGRGEQYF. The CDR3 DNA reads as TGCAGTGCTAGGGGCAGGGGCGAGCAGTACTTC.

This clone appeared a few times. The chain has TRBV27 and TRBJ2-5; perhaps TRBD2 as D (6 bases). This CDR3 has 15 residues. The germline V and J ends were trimmed by 5 bases and 7 bases, with 20 bases remaining between them. Germline values: CDR1 MNHEY, CDR2 SMNVEV (reference sequence). The CDR3 DNA reads as TGTGCCAGCAGTCCTGGGGGGAGGCGTTGGGGGACCCAGTACTTC. This sequence encodes CASSPGGRRWGTQYF.

This clone has only a few counts. V usage is TRBV7-2 and J usage is TRBJ1-3; TRBD1 is a possible D gene (5 bases). Trimming took off 1 base at V and 1 base at J, with 11 bases between the two ends. Per the germline V gene, CDR1 is SGHTA and CDR2 is FQGNSA. The CDR3 is made up of 16 amino acids. CDR3 sequence reads: CASSLDSGGSGNTIYF. CDR3 DNA sequence: TGTGCCAGCAGCTTAGACTCGGGGGGGTCTGGAAACACCATATATTTT. The full variable domain, completed using reference TRBV7-2 and TRBJ1-3, is GAGVSQSPSNKVTEKGKDVELRCDPISGHTALYWYRQSLGQGLEFLIYFQGNSAPDKSGLPSDRFSAERTGGSVSTLTIQRTQQEDSAVYLCASSLDSGGSGNTIYFGEGSWLTVV.

The chain combines TRBV6-1 with TRBJ1-1, with 8 bases identical to TRBD1. The CDR3 length is 15 residues. The V and J ends lost 7 bases and 1 base, in that order; junction bases with no gene match: 8. Germline CDR1 and CDR2: MNHNS and SASEGT. The DNA for the CDR3 is TGTGCCAGCAATGGACAGGGTGGGGGGAACACTGAAGCTTTCTTT. Its protein product is CASNGQGGGNTEAFF.

This clone was counted only a few times. The chain has TRBV5-4 and TRBJ2-3; D possibly corresponds to TRBD2 (7 bases). The V gene's germline CDR1 is SGHNT and CDR2 YYREEE (reference sequence). V lost 1 base and J lost 4, with 13 bases in between. This CDR3 comprises 15 residues. The CDR3 here is CASSLNGRTADTQYF. The CDR3, as DNA: TGTGCCAGCAGCTTGAACGGGAGGACAGCAGATACGCAGTATTTT.

The genes are TRBV28 and TRBJ1-1; D is perhaps TRBD1 (5 bases). V lost 6 bases and J 8 bases, leaving 16 bases between the germline ends. The CDR3 consists of 13 residues. In germline, CDR1 is MDHEN, CDR2 SYDVKM. The CDR3 DNA sequence: TGTGCCAGCAGCCTGGGGACGTTCGGGGAAGCTTTCTTT. Protein sequence: CASSLGTFGEAFF.

The table lists this clone with a few counts. The CDR3 region has the DNA TGCGCCAGCAGCCAAGATCAGGGTTCGCAGTACTTC. Protein: CASSQDQGSQYF. V is TRBV4-3 and J is TRBJ2-7; D possibly corresponds to TRBD1 (5 bases). Germline V lookup: CDR1 LGHNA, CDR2 YSLEER. Deletions cut 0 bases from V and 9 bases from J, with 9 bases between. The CDR3 is made up of 12 amino acids.

This clone was seen a handful of times. A much larger clonotype is one base distant, so this may be a read error. V usage is TRBV7-2 and J usage is TRBJ2-7; D is undetermined. Germline CDR1 SGHTA, CDR2 FQGNSA. The CDR3 covers 11 residues. Between the trimmed V and J ends, which lost 2 bases and 6 bases, there was a span of 5 bases. The CDR3 sequence is CASSLRREQYF. DNA of the CDR3: TGTGCCAGCAGCTTAAGGCGCGAGCAGTACTTC.

This clone was detected only a few times. The V gene is TRBV6-5, the J gene TRBJ2-1, with D perhaps being TRBD1 or TRBD2 (6 bases each). The CDR3 loop spans 13 amino acids. Trimming took 2 bases from V and 9 from J, leaving 11 bases between them. Per the germline V gene, CDR1 is MNHEY and CDR2 is SVGAGI. The CDR3 is CASSYPGAAEQFF. For the CDR3, the DNA is TGTGCCAGCAGTTACCCGGGGGCCGCTGAGCAGTTCTTC.

The genes are TRBV7-6 and TRBJ2-7; the match to TRBD2 covers 14 bases. The CDR3 contains 17 residues. CDR1 is SGHVS and CDR2 is FNYEAQ in the germline V gene. With V trimmed by 1 base and J by 6 bases, 8 bases remained unmatched. CDR3 loop: CASSLDSGTSGSSEQYF. The CDR3 DNA is TGTGCCAGCAGCTTAGATTCCGGGACTAGCGGGAGTAGCGAGCAGTACTTC.

The rearrangement joins TRBV5-1 to TRBJ2-2; D not resolved. The CDR3 covers 16 residues. Trimming removed 0 bases at V and 0 bases at J, with 9 bases between. The germline gives CDR1 SGHRS, CDR2 YFSETQ. The CDR3 region has the DNA TGCGCCAGCAGCTTGGGGGCCACTGCGAACACCGGGGAGCTGTTTTTT. Residues: CASSLGATANTGELFF.

This clone was counted only a few times. A far larger clone is off by one base, so a read error is likely. The J gene is TRBJ2-1, the V gene TRBV30, with 9 bases matching TRBD2. V shed 6 bases, J shed 4 bases, and the junction held 10 bases outside the gene matches. The CDR3 has 15 residues. Per germline, CDR1 GTSNPN and CDR2 SVGIG (reference sequence). The CDR3 DNA sequence: TGTGCCTGTGCCCCGGGACTAGCAGAATACAATGAGCAGTTCTTC. Its protein is CACAPGLAEYNEQFF.

A few counts support this clone. The chain combines TRBV10-1 with TRBJ2-1, with D possibly matching TRBD1 (5 bases). Trimming pared 4 bases from V and 6 bases from J, leaving 13 bases between. CDR3 length equals 14 residues. Per germline, CDR1 WNHNN and CDR2 SYGVQD (reference sequence). The CDR3 sequence is CASSGIGQGNEQFF. Written as DNA, the CDR3 is TGCGCCAGCAGTGGGATTGGGCAGGGCAATGAGCAGTTCTTC.

This clone has a count of ten or more. The V and J genes are TRBV5-1 and TRBJ2-3, with TRBD2 as a possible D gene (6 bases). V was pared by 3 bases and J by 0 bases, with 14 bases between. This CDR3 contains 16 residues. CDR1 SGHRS and CDR2 YFSETQ come from the germline V gene. This chain's CDR3 is CASSWGLPASTDTQYF. The CDR3 bases are TGCGCCAGCAGCTGGGGACTCCCTGCTAGCACAGATACGCAGTATTTT. Full variable domain (rest looked up from reference TRBV5-1 and TRBJ2-3): KAGVTQTPRYLIKTRGQQVTLSCSPISGHRSVSWYQQTPGQGLQFLFEYFSETQRNKGNFPGRFSGRQFSNSRSEMNVSTLELGDSALYLCASSWGLPASTDTQYFGPGTRLTVL.

J is TRBJ1-2 and V is TRBV10-3; 12 nucleotides agree with TRBD1. Trimming cost V 6 bases and J 7 bases; bases outside gene matches: 6. The CDR3 sequence is 14 residues long. Per germline, CDR1 ENHRY and CDR2 SYGVKD. The CDR3 sequence: CAISPGQGAGGYTF. CDR3 bases: TGTGCCATCAGCCCGGGACAGGGGGCCGGTGGCTACACCTTC.

In its sample, this clone was seen a few times. The chain joins TRBV10-1 to TRBJ2-7; the D is unclear. The germline CDR1 and CDR2 sequences are WNHNN and SYGVQD (reference sequence). The CDR3 totals 14 residues. V was shortened by 4 bases and J by 1 base, with 11 bases between the two germline ends. As DNA, the CDR3 is TGCGCCAGCAGTGTGAACGGCGAATCCTACGAGCAGTACTTC. It specifies CASSVNGESYEQYF.

This clone came up a few times. The chain carries TRBV7-2 and TRBJ1-1, with D tentatively TRBD1 (5 bases). Trimming pared 5 bases from V and 2 bases from J, leaving 9 bases between. CDR1 SGHTA and CDR2 FQGNSA come from the germline V gene. The CDR3 runs 13 residues. The chain's CDR3 is CASSRQGNTEAFF. For the CDR3, the DNA is TGTGCCAGCAGCCGTCAGGGCAACACTGAAGCTTTCTTT.

This clone was seen only a few times. The rearrangement joins TRBV6-5 to TRBJ2-3; 9 bases line up with TRBD2. The V gene end was trimmed by 7 bases and the J gene end by 0 bases; junction bases not matched to a gene: 5. CDR3 size: 15 residues. The germline gives CDR1 MNHEY, CDR2 SVGAGI. CDR3 sequence: CASKQREASTDTQYF. As DNA, the CDR3 is TGTGCCAGCAAGCAGCGGGAGGCTAGCACAGATACGCAGTATTTT.

This clone has more than one count but fewer than ten. V usage is TRBV5-6 and J usage is TRBJ2-3; no reliable D call. Germline-derived CDR1 and CDR2 are SGHDT and YYEEEE. The CDR3 covers 14 residues. V was shortened by 4 bases and J by 2 bases, with 11 bases between the two germline ends. The CDR3 loop reads CASSGNRHTDTQYF. Here the CDR3 DNA reads TGTGCCAGCAGCGGTAACAGACACACAGATACGCAGTATTTT.

Only a few counts were recorded for this clone. The chain combines TRBV9 with TRBJ2-3; TRBD2 agrees at 8 bases. Germline values: CDR1 SGDLS, CDR2 YYNGEE. This CDR3 has 17 residues. The junction had 9 bases not matched to a gene; V was cut back by 0 bases and J by 3 bases. CDR3 DNA: TGTGCCAGCAGCGTAGGGATTAGCGGGAAGGGGACAGATACGCAGTATTTT. It codes for CASSVGISGKGTDTQYF.

J is TRBJ2-3 and V is TRBV7-3, with no clear D. V was clipped by 3 bases and J by 2 bases, with 9 bases between them. CDR3 length: 14 amino acids. Germline V gives CDR1 SGHTA, CDR2 FQGTGA. The CDR3: CASSFDRSTDTQYF. The CDR3 DNA reads as TGTGCCAGCAGCTTTGACCGTTCCACAGATACGCAGTATTTT.

This clone was detected a few times. The chain carries TRBV4-3 and TRBJ2-1, with 15 bases that match TRBD2. The CDR3 length is 21 residues. V shed 0 bases, J shed 0 bases, and the junction held 9 bases outside the gene matches. CDR1 and CDR2 (germline): LGHNA, YSLEER. CDR3 protein: CASSQEGRTSGRVSSYNEQFF. As DNA, the CDR3 is TGCGCCAGCAGCCAAGAGGGTAGGACTAGCGGGAGGGTAAGCTCCTACAATGAGCAGTTCTTC.

The table lists this clone with many counts. The CDR3 reads CASSAAPRVSDTQYF. The CDR3 DNA reads TGCGCCAGCAGCGCCGCACCCAGGGTTTCGGATACGCAGTATTTT. The chain has TRBV5-1 and TRBJ2-3, with D possibly being TRBD1 (5 bases). Trimming stripped 4 bases from V and 6 bases from J, with 18 bases between. Germline lookup yields CDR1 SGHRS and CDR2 YFSETQ. The CDR3 has 15 residues.

This clone was observed a few times. The J gene is TRBJ2-4, the V gene TRBV6-5; the match to TRBD2 covers 14 bases. V lost 7 bases and J lost 3; bases outside the gene matches: 2. The CDR3 extends over 15 amino acids. Germline CDR1 MNHEY, CDR2 SVGAGI. The CDR3 DNA sequence: TGTGCCAGCAAGGGGACTAGCGGGAGCAAAAACATTCAGTACTTC. The encoded protein is CASKGTSGSKNIQYF.

This clone turned up a few times. The chain combines TRBV12-5 with TRBJ2-1; possible D gene TRBD2, 6 bases. Germline CDR1 reads LGHNT; CDR2 reads FRNRAP. V shed 8 bases and J shed 5 bases, with 22 bases lying between them. The CDR3 contains 16 residues. In DNA form, the CDR3 reads TGTGCTAGTAGAGGCGGCGGGGCGGGGTGGAACAATGAGCAGTTCTTC. It is translated as CASRGGGAGWNNEQFF.

There are a few counts of this clone. The CDR3 spells CASSLASGRYEQYF. The CDR3 coding sequence is TGTGCCAGCAGCTTGGCTAGCGGGAGATACGAGCAGTACTTC. The chain employs TRBV5-4 and TRBJ2-7; 10 bases map to TRBD2. Germline trimming cut 0 bases from V and 4 bases from J; bases unmatched to any gene: 1. The germline gives CDR1 SGHNT, CDR2 YYREEE (reference sequence). The CDR3 length is 14 residues. Supplemented by reference TRBV5-4 and TRBJ2-7, the full variable domain reads ETGVTQSPTHLIKTRGQQVTLRCSSQSGHNTVSWYQQALGQGPQFIFQYYREEENGRGNFPPRFSGLQFPNYSSELNVNALELDDSALYLCASSLASGRYEQYFGPGTRLTVT.